Below, 25 T cell receptor beta chains from the same sample are listed, as sequenced in a study of T cell responses to AZD1222 COVID-19 vaccine. Repertoires were generated with immunoSEQ multiplex PCR, while TCRdb's copy carries only in-frame clones and drops some. The sample comprises over 100,000 clones, roughly 89% of which are singletons, and around 10% rests with the top ten. This specimen was peripheral blood, taken on day 0 of AZD1222 vaccination. Receptor source: an adult in good health.

V and J are TRBV9 and TRBJ2-3; D is uncertain. V lost 0 bases and J lost 8, with 4 bases in between. Looked up from germline, CDR1 is SGDLS and CDR2 is YYNGEE. The CDR3 runs 11 residues. The CDR3 loop is CASSVGGTQYF. CDR3 bases: TGTGCCAGCAGCGTAGGGGGTACGCAGTATTTT. Drawing the rest from reference TRBV9 and TRBJ2-3, the complete variable domain is DSGVTQTPKHLITATGQRVTLRCSPRSGDLSVYWYQQSLDQGLQFLIQYYNGEERAKGNILERFSAQQFPDLHSELNLSSLELGDSALYFCASSVGGTQYFGPGTRLTVL.

The chain joins TRBV28 to TRBJ2-5; 9 bases align to TRBD2. Losses at the gene ends were 6 bases for V and 2 bases for J; bases not matched to a gene: 10. Germline V lookup: CDR1 MDHEN, CDR2 SYDVKM. The length of the CDR3 is 16 residues. The CDR3 here is CASSTLGTSYQETQYF. The CDR3 nucleotides are TGTGCCAGCAGCACTCTAGGGACTAGCTATCAAGAGACCCAGTACTTC.

V usage is TRBV3-1 (or the pseudogene TRBV3-2) and J usage is TRBJ2-3; 7 bases match TRBD2. This CDR3 comprises 16 residues. The germline gives CDR1 LGHDT, CDR2 YNNKEL (reference sequence). V lost 4 bases and J lost 0; bases outside the gene matches: 7. Here the CDR3 DNA reads TGTGCCAGCAGCCGGGGGGGAGGGGCTAGCACAGATACGCAGTATTTT. This encodes CASSRGGGASTDTQYF.

The chain is built from TRBV15 and TRBJ1-4; D is ambiguous. Per the germline V gene, CDR1 is LNHNV and CDR2 is YYDKDF (reference sequence). Trimming pared 5 bases from V and 0 bases from J, leaving 13 bases between. The CDR3 covers 16 residues. DNA of the CDR3: TGTGCCACCAGCTCCGGTGGTAGGGCAACTAATGAAAAACTGTTTTTT. Encoded protein: CATSSGGRATNEKLFF.

The CDR3 region has the DNA TGTGCCAGCAGCGCCCCGTCGGGACAGGTATCGGTC. Protein sequence: CASSAPSGQVSV. V is TRBV9 and J is TRBJ2-7; 8 nucleotides match TRBD1. This CDR3 is 12 amino acids long. Germline-derived CDR1 and CDR2 are SGDLS and YYNGEE.

The V and J genes are TRBV7-2 and TRBJ2-1, with a possible D match to TRBD2 (5 bases). CDR3 size: 14 residues. Germline V gives CDR1 SGHTA, CDR2 FQGNSA. V was shortened by 3 bases and J by 6 bases, with 12 bases between the two germline ends. The CDR3 DNA follows: TGTGCCAGCAGCTTGCAGTCGGGGAGCAATGAGCAGTTCTTC. The encoded protein is CASSLQSGSNEQFF.

The chain has TRBV5-1 and TRBJ2-2, with 14 positions matching TRBD2. J lost 2 bases, V lost 3 bases, and 9 bases had no gene match. This CDR3 is 19 amino acids long. Germline CDR1 and CDR2: SGHRS and YFSETQ. CDR3 coding DNA: TGCGCCAGCAGCTGGAGCCCAGGACTAGCGGGAGGTAACACCGGGGAGCTGTTTTTT. It translates to CASSWSPGLAGGNTGELFF.

The DNA for the CDR3 is TGTGCCACCAGTGACAGGGTGGTCTACACCTTC. The encoded protein is CATSDRVVYTF. This rearrangement joins TRBV24-1 to TRBJ1-2; weak D call: TRBD1 (5 bases). CDR3 size: 11 residues. The germline gives CDR1 KGHDR, CDR2 SFDVKD. V gave up 4 bases and J gave up 10 bases, with 9 bases separating them.

This clone was detected only a few times. This chain connects TRBV19 to TRBJ2-7; TRBD1 is a possible D gene (6 bases). The V end lost 6 bases, the J end lost 2 bases, and 11 bases lay between the germline ends. Germline V gene sequence: CDR1 LNHDA, CDR2 SQIVND (reference sequence). The CDR3 runs 13 residues. The CDR3 nucleotides are TGTGCCAGTAGCCCGGGGACACCCTACGAGCAGTACTTC. Its translation: CASSPGTPYEQYF.

The chain uses TRBV15 and TRBJ1-4; the match to TRBD1 covers 8 bases. The CDR3 consists of 14 residues. CDR1 is LNHNV and CDR2 is YYDKDF in the germline V gene (reference sequence). V shed 5 bases, J shed 8 bases, and the junction held 7 bases outside the gene matches. CDR3 region: CATSPGQGAEKLFF. In DNA, the CDR3 is TGTGCCACCAGCCCGGGGCAGGGGGCCGAAAAACTGTTTTTT. Full variable domain (remainder filled in from reference TRBV15 and TRBJ1-4): DAMVIQNPRYQVTQFGKPVTLSCSQTLNHNVMYWYQQKSSQAPKLLFHYYDKDFNNEADTPDNFQSRRPNTSFCFLDIRSPGLGDTAMYLCATSPGQGAEKLFFGSGTQLSVL.

This sequence joins TRBV7-9 and TRBJ1-5; no reliable D call. Trimming left V 3 bases short and J 2 bases short, with 8 bases between. This CDR3 has 14 amino acids. Looked up from germline, CDR1 is SEHNR and CDR2 is FQNEAQ (reference sequence). CDR3 coding DNA: TGTGCCAGCAGCTTGGGGTTTGGCAATCAGCCCCAGCATTTT. Translation: CASSLGFGNQPQHF.

The V and J genes are TRBV3-1 (or the pseudogene TRBV3-2) and TRBJ2-1; D is uncertain. This CDR3 region has 14 residues. CDR1 and CDR2 (germline): LGHDT, YNNKEL (reference sequence). The V end lost 0 bases, the J end lost 4 bases, and 7 bases lay between the germline ends. The CDR3 reads CASSQDLSYNEQFF. The CDR3 nucleotides are TGTGCCAGCAGCCAAGATCTCTCTTACAATGAGCAGTTCTTC.

The chain employs TRBV19 and TRBJ1-5, with D unresolved. CDR3 length: 15 amino acids. Between the trimmed V and J ends, which lost 5 bases and 0 bases, there was a span of 11 bases. The germline CDR1 and CDR2 sequences are LNHDA and SQIVND (reference sequence). CDR3: CASSVDGNSNQPQHF. In DNA, the CDR3 is TGTGCCAGTAGTGTTGACGGAAATAGCAATCAGCCCCAGCATTTT. Supplemented by reference TRBV19 and TRBJ1-5, the full variable domain reads DGGITQSPKYLFRKEGQNVTLSCEQNLNHDAMYWYRQDPGQGLRLIYYSQIVNDFQKGDIAEGYSVSREKKESFPLTVTSAQKNPTAFYLCASSVDGNSNQPQHFGDGTRLSIL.

This clone came up once. This chain connects TRBV6-2 or TRBV6-3 to TRBJ1-2; D uncertain. Trimming removed 5 bases from V and 7 bases from J, with 11 bases in between. This CDR3 spans 12 amino acids. The germline V gene has CDR1 MNHEY and CDR2 SVGEGT. The CDR3 DNA sequence: TGTGCCAGCAGTACCCAAGGGTTTGGCTACACCTTC. As protein: CASSTQGFGYTF.

The chain has TRBV7-2 and TRBJ1-1; D ambiguous. Trimming removed 2 bases at V and 1 base at J, with 5 bases between. Looked up from germline, CDR1 is SGHTA and CDR2 is FQGNSA. The CDR3 runs to 13 residues. The CDR3 bases are TGTGCCAGCAGCTTAAAGAGGAACACTGAAGCTTTCTTT. Encoded protein: CASSLKRNTEAFF.

The rearrangement links TRBV19 to TRBJ1-1; 11 bases match TRBD1. The V segment lost 4 bases and the J segment 5 bases; nucleotides outside the gene matches: 9. CDR3 length: 16 residues. CDR1 is LNHDA, CDR2 SQIVND, per germline (reference sequence). In DNA, the CDR3 is TGTGCCAGTAGTACCCTCCGGACAGGGGGCTTGACTGAAGCTTTCTTT. It encodes CASSTLRTGGLTEAFF.

DNA of the CDR3: TGTGCCAGCAGTTACTCGATGGGTTGGGGGACAGGGGGTGAGCAGTTCTTC. It codes for CASSYSMGWGTGGEQFF. The V and J genes are TRBV6-2 or TRBV6-3 and TRBJ2-1, with 11 bases lining up with TRBD1. V lost 0 bases to trimming and J lost 9 bases; unmatched junction nucleotides: 10. CDR1 is MNHEY and CDR2 is SVGEGT in the germline V gene. There are 17 residues in the CDR3.

The CDR3 spells CASSLVLGGSTDTQYF. The CDR3 nucleotides read TGCGCCAGCAGCTTGGTCCTTGGGGGGAGCACAGATACGCAGTATTTT. The V gene is TRBV5-1, the J gene TRBJ2-3; possibly TRBD2 for D (6 bases). V lost 0 bases, J lost 0 bases, and 11 bases lay in between. The CDR3 has 16 residues. The germline CDR1 and CDR2 sequences are SGHRS and YFSETQ.

The chain couples TRBV6-2 or TRBV6-3 to TRBJ1-5; no definite D call. Germline CDR1 MNHEY, CDR2 SVGEGT. The CDR3 runs 15 residues. Trimming took 6 bases from V and 5 from J, leaving 17 bases between them. CDR3 amino acids: CASSPGVQTYQPQHF. The CDR3 region has the DNA TGTGCCAGCAGCCCCGGGGTACAAACGTATCAGCCCCAGCATTTT.

The genes are TRBV27 and TRBJ2-7; 14 bases are a match to TRBD2. The CDR3 is 17 amino acids. Germline CDR1 reads MNHEY; CDR2 reads SMNVEV (reference sequence). The trim removed 6 bases at V and 3 bases at J, leaving 10 bases unmatched. In nucleotides, the CDR3 is TGTGCCAGCAGACCCCGGGGGACTAGCGGGAGTGTCTACGAGCAGTACTTC. This gives the protein CASRPRGTSGSVYEQYF.

This chain's CDR3 is CASSEGTDYGYTF. The CDR3 DNA follows: TGTGCCAGCAGTGAAGGAACAGACTATGGCTACACCTTC. The chain combines TRBV2 with TRBJ1-2; D is unresolved. Germline-derived CDR1 and CDR2 are SNHLY and FYNNEI. This CDR3 is 13 amino acids long. Trimming shortened V by 1 base and J by 3 bases, and 6 bases separated the two germline ends.

The V call is TRBV18, the J call TRBJ2-7; D is undetermined. There are 14 residues in the CDR3. V lost 3 bases to trimming and J lost 6 bases, with 15 bases between them. CDR1 is KGHSH and CDR2 is LQKENI in the germline V gene. In nucleotides, the CDR3 is TGTGCCAGCTCACCGCAGGCTAAGGATGTCGAGCAGTACTTC. It encodes CASSPQAKDVEQYF.

This chain links TRBV7-2 with TRBJ2-7; a possible D gene is TRBD1 (6 bases). CDR1 and CDR2 from the germline V gene are SGHTA and FQGNSA. V lost 4 bases, J lost 6 bases, and 16 bases lay in between. This CDR3 is built from 14 residues. The DNA of the CDR3 is TGTGCCAGCAGCTCGGGACATCGGGGTCGCGAGCAGTACTTC. As protein: CASSSGHRGREQYF.

J is TRBJ2-1 and V is TRBV6-5; D may be TRBD2 (6 bases). V was shortened by 6 bases and J by 0 bases, with 9 bases between the two germline ends. The CDR3 contains 14 residues. Germline V gives CDR1 MNHEY, CDR2 SVGAGI. CDR3: CASRRGTSYNEQFF. CDR3 DNA sequence: TGTGCCAGCAGGCGGGGTACCTCCTACAATGAGCAGTTCTTC.

The chain joins TRBV4-3 to TRBJ1-6, with D possibly TRBD1 on 5 matching bases. Germline V CDR1 and CDR2: LGHNA, YSLEER. The V and J ends lost 1 base and 7 bases respectively, with 5 bases between them. The CDR3 has 13 amino acids. This CDR3 is CASSQGGNSPLHF. CDR3 bases: TGCGCCAGCAGCCAAGGGGGGAATTCACCCCTCCACTTT.